The 14 T cell receptor beta chains below were found in one sample sequenced in a study of tumor and adjacent non-tumor tissue in lung cancer. TCRbeta libraries were built with three rounds of nested PCR, modified from ARM-PCR. One entry per CDR3 protein results from TCRdb running MiXCR on the multiplex PCR reads. The sample records over 80,000 distinct CDR3 sequences, 75% to 85% being singletons. RNA was extracted from bulk tissue without any cell sorting. This non-tumor lung sample came from over 3 cm beyond the tumor edge. Sequencing input: distant non-tumor lung tissue. Receptor source: a man aged 55 to 69 with small cell lung cancer.

Worth noting for this clonotype: Sequence at one end of the junction differs from germline and may be a read error. This chain links TRBV10-2 with TRBJ2-3; 11 bases fit TRBD2. The CDR3 has 18 residues. CDR1 is WSHSY, CDR2 SAAADI, per germline. CDR3: CTSSESGLAGGGADTRYF. The CDR3 coding sequence is TGCACCAGCAGTGAGTCAGGTCTAGCGGGAGGTGGAGCAGATACGCGGTATTTT.

This CDR3 is CASSLISWDYGYTF. DNA of the CDR3: TGTGCCAGCTCACTCATTTCTTGGGACTATGGCTACACCTTC. This sequence joins TRBV18 and TRBJ1-2; D is unclear. CDR1 is KGHSH, CDR2 LQKENI, per germline. The V gene lost 4 bases and the J gene lost 3 bases, with 12 bases spanning the gap. This CDR3 is built from 14 residues.

Of note for this clonotype: Just one base apart from a much larger clone, this may be a read error. The chain has TRBV28 and TRBJ2-1; 8 positions agree with TRBD1. The CDR3 runs 15 residues. Germline CDR1 reads MDHEN; CDR2 reads SYDVKM. CDR3 sequence reads: CAGSSGQVLGNEQFF. CDR3 DNA: TGTGCCGGCAGTTCGGGACAGGTGTTGGGCAATGAGCAGTTCTTC.

The chain is built from TRBV11-2 and TRBJ2-7; D tentatively fits TRBD1 or TRBD2 (6 bases each). Germline lookup yields CDR1 SGHAT and CDR2 FQNNGV. CDR3 length: 15 residues. The CDR3 DNA follows: TGCGCCAGCAACCCCTCAGTTTGGGGGGCAGACGACCAGTACGTC. Residues: CASNPSVWGADDQYV.

Remarks on this clonotype: The germline gene is not matched at one end of the junction; a read error may be the cause. The rearrangement joins TRBV11-2 to TRBJ2-1; D is perhaps TRBD1 (5 bases). The CDR3 runs to 14 residues. CDR1 is SGHAT, CDR2 FQNNGV, per germline. The CDR3 sequence is CVSRLEAGLVEQSF. CDR3 sequence (DNA): TGTGTCAGCAGGTTAGAGGCAGGGTTGGTTGAGCAGTCCTTC. Filled out from reference TRBV11-2 and TRBJ2-1, the complete variable domain reads EAGVAQSPRYKIIEKRQSVAFWCNPISGHATLYWYQQILGQGPKLLIQFQNNGVVDDSQLPKDRFSAERLKGVDSTLKIQPAKLEDSAVYLCVSRLEAGLVEQSFGPGTRLTVL.

Turning to this clonotype: One end of the junction fails to match germline, which may point to a read error. The chain is built from TRBV6-5 and TRBJ2-5; TRBD2 matches 11 bases. The CDR3 runs to 17 residues. The germline V gene encodes CDR1 MNHEY and CDR2 SVGAGI. CDR3 DNA sequence: TGTGACAGCAGTTACTTCCCTGGGACTAGCGGCCCAGAGGCCCAGTACTTC. As protein: CDSSYFPGTSGPEAQYF.

About this clonotype itself: One end of the junction fails to match germline, which may point to a read error. This chain connects TRBV29-1 to TRBJ1-2, with D tentatively TRBD1 (5 bases). CDR3 length: 12 amino acids. CDR1 is SQVTM and CDR2 is ANQGSEA in the germline V gene. In DNA, the CDR3 is TGCAGTGCCAGGGACTCCAACTATGGCTACGCCTTC. Translating it yields CSARDSNYGYAF. The whole variable domain, remainder taken from reference TRBV29-1 and TRBJ1-2, is SAVISQKPSRDICQRGTSLTIQCQVDSQVTMMFWYRQQPGQSLTLIATANQGSEATYESGFVIDKFPISRPNLTFSTLTVSNMSPEDSSIYLCSARDSNYGYAFGSGTRLTVV.

A word on this clonotype: The junction and the germline gene differ at one end; a read error may be behind it. The rearrangement links TRBV28 to TRBJ1-2; D is unresolved. The germline V gene has CDR1 MDHEN and CDR2 SYDVKM. The CDR3 has 11 residues. The CDR3 coding sequence is TGTGCCGGCAGTTTAAGGTCTGGCCACACCTTC. It is translated as CAGSLRSGHTF.

As to this clonotype: With a much larger clone just one base away, this may be a read error. The chain employs TRBV30 and TRBJ2-1; weak D call: TRBD2 (6 bases). The CDR3 runs to 13 residues. The germline V gene encodes CDR1 GTSNPN and CDR2 SVGIG (reference sequence). The ends were cut back, 5 bases at V and 7 bases at J, with 15 bases in the middle. In DNA form, the CDR3 reads TGTGCCTGGCTCGGGAGTTCCCAGAATGAGCAGTTCTTC. Amino acid sequence: CAWLGSSQNEQFF.

The sample holds many counts of this clonotype. The chain uses TRBV4-2 and TRBJ2-3; tentatively, D is TRBD1 or TRBD2 (5 bases each). The CDR3 loop spans 15 amino acids. V shed 0 bases and J shed 5 bases, with 12 bases lying between them. Germline assignment: CDR1 LGHNA and CDR2 YNFKEQ. The CDR3 sequence: CASSQDWGSQDTQYF. The CDR3 DNA reads TGTGCCAGCAGCCAAGACTGGGGGAGCCAAGATACGCAGTATTTT.

Comment on this clonotype: One end of the junction is discordant with germline, which a read error may explain. The V and J genes are TRBV5-1 and TRBJ2-3, with 11 nucleotides matching TRBD2. The CDR3 is 16 amino acids. CDR1 SGHRS and CDR2 YFSETQ come from the germline V gene. This chain's CDR3 is CARSLDGTSGLDTQYF. The CDR3 nucleotides are TGCGCCAGAAGCTTAGACGGGACTAGCGGATTAGATACGCAGTATTTT.

This chain connects TRBV28 to TRBJ2-7; a possible D gene is TRBD1 (5 bases). Per the germline V gene, CDR1 is MDHEN and CDR2 is SYDVKM. The germline V and J ends were trimmed by 2 bases and 2 bases, with 13 bases remaining between them. This CDR3 is 15 amino acids long. In nucleotides, the CDR3 is TGTGCCAGCAGTTTAGAGCATCAGGGAACCTACGAGCAGTACTTC. This gives the protein CASSLEHQGTYEQYF.

Notes on this clonotype: Since the CDR3 does not end with the conserved phenylalanine or tryptophan, this likely comes from a read error. V and J are TRBV6-5 and TRBJ2-3, with a tentative D call TRBD2 (5 bases). The CDR3 runs to 13 residues. Germline lookup yields CDR1 MNHEY and CDR2 SVGAGI. The CDR3, as DNA: TGTGCCAACAGTTTCGGGGGCACAGATACGCAGTATCTT. Translated, it gives CANSFGGTDTQYL.

Notes on this clonotype: A junction boundary mismatches the germline segment, possibly from a read error. The chain employs TRBV6-1 and TRBJ2-7, with D unresolved. In germline, CDR1 is MNHNS, CDR2 SASEGT. The length of the CDR3 is 13 residues. The CDR3 DNA is TGTGCCTGCAGTGCCGCACAGCTCTACGAGCGGTACTTC. This gives the protein CACSAAQLYERYF.